These T cell receptor beta chains were read from a single sample in a study of high-grade serous ovarian cancer treatment subgroups. Sequencing was performed with immunoSEQ multiplex PCR; in TCRdb, only in-frame clones are kept and a portion is missing. Altogether about 16,000 clones are present, roughly two thirds being singletons, with the ten largest covering roughly 4.7%. Sequenced input: tumor tissue. The receptors here all came from a human donor with high-grade serous ovarian cancer. CDR3s include the opening cysteine and the closing phenylalanine or tryptophan. The order of the fields is V gene, clone size, D gene, J gene, CDR3 length, CDR3 DNA, CDR3 protein. The D gene is left open where the match is weak. Clone size appears in some rows only: once, few, many, or a class for an expanded clone.

TRBV7-2	.	.	TRBJ2-3	13	TGTGCCGGAGGGGTTACTAGCACAGATACGCAGTATTTT	CAGGVTSTDTQYF
TRBV5-1	once	.	TRBJ2-7	13	TGCGCCAGCAGCTGGCAGGGGTCGGACGAGCAGTACTTC	CASSWQGSDEQYF
TRBV7-2	.	TRBD1	TRBJ1-5	15	TGTGCCAGCAGTCGTACTGGACAGGGGATGCAGCCCCAGCATTTT	CASSRTGQGMQPQHF
TRBV7-2	.	.	TRBJ1-6	12	TGTGCCAGCAGCTTTATGAATTCACCCCTCCACTTT	CASSFMNSPLHF
TRBV6-6	.	.	TRBJ1-2	12	TGTGCCATTACCGGGACAAACTATGGCTACACCTTC	CAITGTNYGYTF
TRBV7-6	few	.	TRBJ2-7	15	TGTGCCAGCAGCTTAGTGGGCTCCGCCGACTACGAGCAGTACTTC	CASSLVGSADYEQYF
TRBV5-1	.	TRBD1	TRBJ1-1	14	TGCGCCAGCAGTTTATCGACAGGGGTAACTGAAGCTTTCTTT	CASSLSTGVTEAFF
TRBV9	.	.	TRBJ2-2	13	TGTGCCAGCAGCGTAGATATGACCGGGGAGCTGTTTTTT	CASSVDMTGELFF
TRBV28	.	.	TRBJ1-5	12	TGTGCCAGCAGTTGGCCCCGTGAGCCCCAGCATTTT	CASSWPREPQHF
TRBV5-4	once	.	TRBJ1-5	14	TGTGCCAGCAGCTTTGGGGGAATCAATCAGCCCCAGCATTTT	CASSFGGINQPQHF
TRBV5-4	.	TRBD1	TRBJ2-5	15	TGTGCCAGCAGCTCTGGGGACAGGGGATTAGGGACCCAGTACTTC	CASSSGDRGLGTQYF
TRBV7-2	.	TRBD1	TRBJ2-1	12	TGTGCCAGCAGCGCTCACAGGGGCGAGCAGTTCTTC	CASSAHRGEQFF
TRBV11-3	few	.	TRBJ2-3	11	TGTGCCAGTAGAAGCACAGATACGCAGTATTTT	CASRSTDTQYF
TRBV7-2	.	.	TRBJ1-1	15	TGTGCCAGCAGCCAAGACGCGACACAGAACACTGAAGCTTTCTTT	CASSQDATQNTEAFF
TRBV11-1	once	TRBD1	TRBJ1-1	15	TGTGCCAGCAGCTTAGCCGGGACAGGGGGGACTGAAGCTTTCTTT	CASSLAGTGGTEAFF
TRBV6-5	few	.	TRBJ2-7	15	TGTGCCAGCAGTTACTCACCTCTTAGCTCCTACGAGCAGTACTTC	CASSYSPLSSYEQYF
TRBV7-2	.	TRBD1	TRBJ2-7	16	TGTGCCAGCAGCTTAGCATCTGGGACAGGGAGCTACGAGCAGTACTTC	CASSLASGTGSYEQYF
TRBV19	few	.	TRBJ1-5	15	TGTGCCAGTACCTTGACGGGGGAGGGTCATCAGCCCCAGCATTTT	CASTLTGEGHQPQHF
TRBV7-8	.	.	TRBJ2-3	17	TGTGCCAGCAGCTTAGGAGGGTGGGGAGGAAGCACAGATACGCAGTATTTT	CASSLGGWGGSTDTQYF
TRBV6-5	.	.	TRBJ1-5	14	TGTGCCAGCAGTTACTATCAGGGGCGACAGCCCCAGCATTTT	CASSYYQGRQPQHF
TRBV7-2	.	.	TRBJ1-2	16	TGTGCCAGCAGCCCCAGTTGGGGCCCCGGCGGCGGTGGCTACACCTTC	CASSPSWGPGGGGYTF
TRBV4-3	.	.	TRBJ2-7	13	TGCGCCAGCATGGACACCTATACCTACGAGCAGTACTTC	CASMDTYTYEQYF
TRBV11-3	.	.	TRBJ1-6	14	TGTGCCAGCAGCACCGCGGGGGGGAATTCACCCCTCCACTTT	CASSTAGGNSPLHF
TRBV25-1	.	TRBD1	TRBJ1-1	17	TGTGCCAGCAGTGGCTCCGGGACAGTGATTAGAAGCACTGAAGCTTTCTTT	CASSGSGTVIRSTEAFF
TRBV6-4	.	.	TRBJ2-3	15	TGTGCCAGCAGTGTCGGCGAGGGGCAGTCAGATACGCAGTATTTT	CASSVGEGQSDTQYF
TRBV11-2	.	.	TRBJ2-2	13	TGTGCCAGCAGCTTTGTTGGCCCCGGGGAGCTGTTTTTT	CASSFVGPGELFF
TRBV4-1	.	.	TRBJ1-2	14	TGCGCCAGCAGCCAAGATCGAGGGCGTGATGGCTACACCTTC	CASSQDRGRDGYTF
TRBV5-1	.	TRBD2	TRBJ2-3	18	TGCGCCAGCAGCCAGGGGAGGACTAGCGGGGGGGCGACAGATACGCAGTATTTT	CASSQGRTSGGATDTQYF
TRBV14	.	.	TRBJ1-1	14	TGTGCCAGCAGCCCGGGACGGAGGAACACTGAAGCTTTCTTT	CASSPGRRNTEAFF
TRBV2	.	.	TRBJ1-1	13	TGTGCCAGTACCCGGGACACGAACACTGAAGCTTTCTTT	CASTRDTNTEAFF
TRBV19	.	TRBD2	TRBJ2-3	15	TGTGCCAGTAGTAGGGGACTAGCGGGGGGATCAGCGCAGTATTTT	CASSRGLAGGSAQYF
TRBV7-2	.	.	TRBJ2-3	13	TGTGCCAGCAGCGTCCCGGGGGTGAATACGCAGTATTTT	CASSVPGVNTQYF